Presented here are 20 T cell receptor beta chains from one specimen sequenced in a study of shared clonotypes between healthy human individuals. Sequencing was performed with immunoSEQ multiplex PCR; in TCRdb, only in-frame clones are kept and a portion is missing. The data show about 2.4 million clones, 93% seen once. The sequencing sample was made of naive CD4+ T cells from PBMCs. Subset: CD45RA+ positively selected. The receptors shown here come from a man between 18 and 35 years old in good health. Some clones in this sample may be carry-over from other donors' samples.

Note on this clone: The sample holds other DNA sequences that translate to the same CDR3. The chain combines TRBV4-1 with TRBJ2-1; D uncertain. CDR3 length: 11 amino acids. Trimming removed 3 bases from V and 7 bases from J, with 4 bases in between. Germline values: CDR1 MGHRA, CDR2 YSYEKL. CDR3 loop: CASSHYNEQFF. CDR3 in DNA: TGCGCCAGCAGCCATTATAATGAGCAGTTCTTC.

The CDR3 loop is CASSSGSRETQYF. The CDR3 bases are TGCGCCAGCAGCTCGGGGTCTCGGGAGACGCAGTATTTT. This chain joins TRBV4-1 and TRBJ2-3, with a tentative D call TRBD2 (6 bases). Trimming shortened V by 5 bases and J by 9 bases, and 15 bases separated the two germline ends. CDR1 and CDR2 (germline): MGHRA, YSYEKL. The CDR3 is made up of 13 amino acids.

V is TRBV7-9 and J is TRBJ2-1, with D maybe TRBD2 (6 bases). In germline, CDR1 is SEHNR, CDR2 FQNEAQ (reference sequence). V was trimmed by 0 bases and J by 0 bases, leaving 12 bases between them. There are 17 residues in the CDR3. The CDR3 DNA sequence: TGTGCCAGCAGCTTAGCAGGAGGGACTGTCTCCTACAATGAGCAGTTCTTC. Translating gives CASSLAGGTVSYNEQFF.

The V call is TRBV28, the J call TRBJ1-1; D not certain. Looked up from germline, CDR1 is MDHEN and CDR2 is SYDVKM. Trimming stripped 1 base from V and 7 bases from J, with 13 bases between. The CDR3 runs 14 residues. CDR3 in amino acids: CASSLLGLGFEAFF. In DNA, the CDR3 is TGTGCCAGCAGTTTATTGGGTCTCGGGTTTGAAGCTTTCTTT. The full variable domain, its missing parts supplied by reference TRBV28 and TRBJ1-1, is DVKVTQSSRYLVKRTGEKVFLECVQDMDHENMFWYRQDPGLGLRLIYFSYDVKMKEKGDIPEGYSVSREKKERFSLILESASTNQTSMYLCASSLLGLGFEAFFGQGTRLTVV.

In the case of this clone: Other nucleotide sequences from this sample produce the same CDR3. The rearrangement links TRBV6-1 to TRBJ1-5; D is possibly TRBD1 (5 bases). Trimming stripped 9 bases from V and 1 base from J, with 10 bases between. CDR1 is MNHNS, CDR2 SASEGT, per germline. The CDR3 covers 13 residues. The CDR3 protein is CASGRQSNQPQHF. In nucleotides, the CDR3 is TGTGCCAGTGGGAGACAGAGCAATCAGCCCCAGCATTTT.

Worth noting for this clone: Distinct nucleotide sequences in the sample also encode this CDR3. The J gene is TRBJ2-3, the V gene TRBV4-3; TRBD2 aligns across 7 bases. Germline CDR1 LGHNA, CDR2 YSLEER. The CDR3 is made up of 16 amino acids. The trim removed 3 bases at V and 3 bases at J, leaving 9 bases unmatched. CDR3 in DNA: TGCGCCAGCAGCCAGGGGACCTCCGGGGGGACAGATACGCAGTATTTT. Translating gives CASSQGTSGGTDTQYF.

J is TRBJ2-3 and V is TRBV10-2, with TRBD1 as a possible D gene (6 bases). Germline values: CDR1 WSHSY, CDR2 SAAADI. The CDR3 spans 15 residues. Trimming took off 2 bases at V and 1 base at J, with 10 bases between the two ends. CDR3 sequence (DNA): TGCGCCAGCAGTGAGAGGGGGTTCGGCACAGATACGCAGTATTTT. It specifies CASSERGFGTDTQYF.

This clone was seen a few times. Here the CDR3 reads CASTGRDGGYTEAFF. CDR3 in DNA: TGTGCCAGTACCGGACGGGACGGAGGCTACACTGAAGCTTTCTTT. The chain couples TRBV19 to TRBJ1-1; maybe TRBD1 (5 bases). V dropped 7 bases and J dropped 3 bases, with 18 bases sitting between them. The germline gives CDR1 LNHDA, CDR2 SQIVND (reference sequence). The CDR3 is made up of 15 amino acids.

The rearrangement links TRBV10-3 to TRBJ2-3; 9 nucleotides line up with TRBD2. This CDR3 has 14 amino acids. Trimming took 9 bases from V and 2 from J; bases not matched to a gene: 6. The germline V gene encodes CDR1 ENHRY and CDR2 SYGVKD. For the CDR3, the DNA is TGTGCCATGCGTAGCGGGAGTGCCACAGATACGCAGTATTTT. Its translation: CAMRSGSATDTQYF.

Only one count was recorded for this clone. The J gene is TRBJ1-3, the V gene TRBV5-4; TRBD1 is a possible D gene (5 bases). V dropped 0 bases and J dropped 0 bases, with 7 bases sitting between them. This CDR3 spans 15 amino acids. Germline CDR1 is SGHNT and CDR2 is YYREEE (reference sequence). CDR3 in DNA: TGTGCCAGCAGCTTGGTGGGGGGCTCTGGAAACACCATATATTTT. Residues: CASSLVGGSGNTIYF.

In regard to this clone: Other DNA sequences within the sample encode an identical CDR3. This rearrangement joins TRBV4-2 to TRBJ2-5; a possible D gene is TRBD2 (6 bases). The germline V gene has CDR1 LGHNA and CDR2 YNFKEQ. V was pared by 1 base and J by 3 bases, with 9 bases between. The CDR3 runs 14 residues. The CDR3 spells CASSQVGGEETQYF. Here the CDR3 DNA reads TGTGCCAGCAGCCAAGTTGGAGGGGAAGAGACCCAGTACTTC.

This clone was observed a few times. The CDR3 DNA reads TGTGCCAGCAGCGTAGGGGTAGCGGGAGGGTACAATGAGCAGTTCTTC. Translation: CASSVGVAGGYNEQFF. The chain carries TRBV9 and TRBJ2-1; 11 bases match TRBD2. Germline V CDR1 and CDR2: SGDLS, YYNGEE. This CDR3 spans 16 amino acids. J was trimmed by 4 bases and V by 0 bases; bases with no gene match: 3.

The chain is built from TRBV7-2 and TRBJ2-7; 11 bases are a match to TRBD2. The CDR3 has 14 residues. Germline assignment: CDR1 SGHTA and CDR2 FQGNSA. Germline trimming cut 5 bases from V and 9 bases from J; bases unmatched to any gene: 9. This chain's CDR3 is CASSPRLAGSVQYF. In nucleotides, the CDR3 is TGTGCCAGCAGCCCTAGACTAGCGGGATCAGTGCAGTACTTC. Based on the CDR3 plus reference TRBV7-2 and TRBJ2-7, the full variable domain is GAGVSQSPSNKVTEKGKDVELRCDPISGHTALYWYRQSLGQGLEFLIYFQGNSAPDKSGLPSDRFSAERTGGSVSTLTIQRTQQEDSAVYLCASSPRLAGSVQYFGPGTRLTVT.

The chain carries TRBV11-3 and TRBJ2-5, with D unresolved. The CDR3 totals 13 residues. The germline V gene encodes CDR1 SGHNT and CDR2 YENEEA. V dropped 1 base and J dropped 7 bases, with 10 bases sitting between them. CDR3 sequence reads: CASSLGGVGTQYF. The CDR3 DNA follows: TGTGCCAGCAGCTTAGGCGGCGTCGGGACCCAGTACTTC.

This chain connects TRBV30 to TRBJ2-3; no clear D. CDR3 size: 12 residues. In germline, CDR1 is GTSNPN, CDR2 SVGIG (reference sequence). V was trimmed by 2 bases and J by 6 bases, leaving 9 bases between them. CDR3 coding DNA: TGTGCCTGGAGTAATCTAACCGATACGCAGTATTTT. It is translated as CAWSNLTDTQYF.

J is TRBJ2-5 and V is TRBV6-6; a weak D match, TRBD1 (6 bases). Trimming shortened V by 6 bases and J by 2 bases, and 16 bases separated the two germline ends. Germline CDR1 MNHNY, CDR2 SVGAGI (reference sequence). This CDR3 contains 15 residues. The CDR3: CASSTGQKLQETQYF. In nucleotides, the CDR3 is TGTGCCAGCAGCACCGGACAGAAACTTCAAGAGACCCAGTACTTC.

As concerns this clone: This same CDR3 is encoded by further DNA sequences in the sample. The rearrangement joins TRBV14 to TRBJ2-5; D ambiguous. CDR1 and CDR2 (germline): SGHDN, FVKESK. V was clipped by 1 base and J by 5 bases, with 5 bases between them. This CDR3 has 12 residues. CDR3 sequence: CASSQGQETQYF. The CDR3 DNA is TGTGCCAGCAGCCAAGGCCAGGAGACCCAGTACTTC.

V and J are TRBV14 and TRBJ2-1; a possible D gene is TRBD2 (5 bases). CDR1 is SGHDN, CDR2 FVKESK, per germline. The CDR3 is made up of 17 amino acids. V lost 4 bases to trimming and J lost 0 bases, with 16 bases between them. CDR3 sequence: CASSRQRRSSSYNEQFF. The CDR3 nucleotides are TGTGCCAGCAGCCGCCAGCGGAGGTCGAGCTCCTACAATGAGCAGTTCTTC.

This chain uses TRBV4-2 with TRBJ1-2, with D perhaps TRBD1 (5 bases). Trimming took 5 bases from V and 4 from J, leaving 14 bases between them. CDR3 length: 14 amino acids. CDR1 is LGHNA and CDR2 is YNFKEQ in the germline V gene. CDR3 loop: CASSTRDGTYGYTF. The CDR3 nucleotides are TGTGCCAGCAGCACCCGGGACGGAACCTATGGCTACACCTTC.

The chain uses TRBV27 and TRBJ2-7; 7 nucleotides align to TRBD2. V was pared by 5 bases and J by 4 bases, with 8 bases of the junction left unmatched. CDR3 length: 14 amino acids. Germline-derived CDR1 and CDR2 are MNHEY and SMNVEV (reference sequence). The CDR3: CASSPSWGGYEQYF. CDR3 bases: TGTGCCAGCAGTCCTTCCTGGGGGGGGTACGAGCAGTACTTC.